This T cell receptor beta chain is drawn from a study of T cell responses to AZD1222 COVID-19 vaccine (dated by TCRdb to 2020 to 2022). About the study as a whole: AZD1222 recipients with second doses at about 4 weeks or about 12 weeks were pooled, because spike-specific TCR depth and breadth did not differ between schedules. A total of 233 trial participants underwent TCR sequencing, of whom about 200 had received two doses of AZD1222 and around 25 had received two doses of the MenACWY control vaccine. Enrollment into the trials was organized by age into subgroups of 18-55, 56-69 and 70-plus years, and those subgroups contained about 150, 27 and 61 TCR-sequenced participants, respectively.

The time point label here, explained by the study, means: baseline before first vaccination. Vaccinee samples came from UK trials COV001 and COV002, including a single-blind randomized controlled phase 2/3 trial of AZD1222 (ChAdOx1 nCoV-19) in healthy adults. Trial participant PBMC samples were collected at day 0 and day 28 after the second dose for TCRbeta chain sequencing. The germline V gene encodes CDR1 ENHRY and CDR2 SYGVKD. V loses 0 bases, J loses 5 bases, and the germline ends lie 13 bases apart. From the cysteine up to the phenylalanine, the CDR3 has a length of 15 residues. The sequence is cut down to CDR3 DNA, 45 bases in frame from base 1. What the work shows at the level of the full study, not this receptor alone: Epitopes outside the regions mutated in the B.1.351 and B.1.1.7 variants were reportedly recognized by nearly half of the unique spike-specific TCRs. The 56-69-year group was small, and its depth increase did not reach significance, likely because of low power. Because no day 14 peak-response samples were available, the repertoires could be characterized only after the peak T cell response. A significant rise in spike-specific TCR breadth and depth was observed after two AZD1222 doses relative to day 0 and relative to MenACWY recipients. Most participants were white British and females outnumbered males, and the authors suggested that clonal diversity may have been underestimated. The vaccine-associated CD4 TCRs covered the entire spike protein, and the dominant responses fell in regions 160-218 and 743-854. Conclusions about previously exposed vaccinees were limited because only a handful of AZD1222 recipients were SARS-CoV-2 seropositive at baseline.

With respect to this clone: Its antigen is still unknown. There are no base qualities to consult, and no much larger clone falls within one base.

The CDR3 regions of human TCRbeta chains were subjected to immunosequencing. The authors processed their data as follows. Repertoire TCRs were checked for matches against a reference library of SARS-CoV-2-specific TCRs that had been generated using the MIRA antigen-specificity platform. Breadth meant the fraction of unique TCRs that were SARS-CoV-2-associated, whereas depth meant the fraction of total T cells that were SARS-CoV-2-associated. Using the MIRA data, each spike-specific TCR was mapped to the spike region that the TCR reacts to and placed in a CD4 or CD8 class. Log10-transformed breadth and depth values were compared by one-way ANOVA with Sidak's multiple comparisons tests. Entries here come from immuneACCESS through TCRdb and include only in-frame sequences with V and J called. Some clones fail to appear in such tables; in the studies checked, an unresolved V gene covers under half of the shortfall, and the cause of the remainder is unknown. Clone size and the V and J calls come from that table; the DNA yielded D and trimming. The sample table shows about 130,000 clones, and roughly 80% are seen once. Jointly, the top ten make up over 3.5% of the sample.

The sequence derives from an adult in good health. Here the sequenced sample was peripheral blood, taken on day 0 of AZD1222 vaccination. Here the chain combines TRBV10-3 and TRBJ1-1; the D gene identity is not certain. The DNA sequence is TGTGCCATCAGTGAGTCAATGGGCAGTCAGACTGAAGCTTTCTTT. This yields the protein CAISESMGSQTEAFF.